These 21 T cell receptor beta chains were all obtained from the same sample, sequenced in a study of blood T cells in healthy people across ages (dated by TCRdb to between 2015 and 2017). To prepare the library, 5' RACE was applied. Sequencing took place on an Illumina HiSeq 2500. A second 7 to 11 cycle PCR used a sample-barcoded 5' primer and a J-beta primer mix. TCRdb took the public reads, trimmed them with fastp at Q25, ran MiXCR for clone calling and kept in-frame beta chains. Each entry is one CDR3 protein sequence, shown with its most common DNA and genes. The sample table contains about 1.4 million distinct CDR3 sequences; only one count was recorded for approximately 63% of them. The top ten hold over 5% of the sample. The specimen sequenced was blood. All receptors derive from a man between 18 and 35 years old in good health.

This clonotype has a count of ten or more. The V call is TRBV29-1, the J call TRBJ2-1, with no clear D. CDR1 SQVTM and CDR2 ANQGSEA come from the germline V gene. The germline V and J ends were trimmed by 4 bases and 5 bases, with 15 bases remaining between them. The CDR3 is 14 residues long. The CDR3 loop is CSVVVWVLDNEQFF. CDR3 nucleotide sequence: TGCAGCGTTGTTGTGTGGGTTTTAGACAATGAGCAGTTCTTC.

Only a few counts were recorded for this clonotype. The V call is TRBV6-2 or TRBV6-3, the J call TRBJ1-1, with D perhaps TRBD1 (6 bases). This CDR3 has 15 amino acids. Trimming took 5 bases from V and 2 from J, leaving 15 bases between them. Germline CDR1 reads MNHEY; CDR2 reads SVGEGT. The CDR3 loop is CASSAYRVLNTEAFF. CDR3 DNA: TGTGCCAGCAGTGCGTACAGGGTGTTAAACACTGAAGCTTTCTTT.

A few counts support this clonotype. This chain uses TRBV14 with TRBJ2-3; D might be TRBD2 (5 bases). Germline CDR1 reads SGHDN; CDR2 reads FVKESK. This CDR3 is built from 13 residues. Trimming left V 3 bases short and J 10 bases short, with 14 bases between. CDR3 DNA: TGTGCCAGCAGCCAGGACTGGATTCGGTCGCAGTATTTT. Residues: CASSQDWIRSQYF.

V gene TRBV12-3 or TRBV12-4 combines with J gene TRBJ2-1, with TRBD2 as a possible D gene (6 bases). This CDR3 is built from 14 residues. V gave up 7 bases and J gave up 3 bases, with 13 bases separating them. The CDR3 region is CASNLGGFYNEQFF. As DNA, the CDR3 is TGTGCCAGCAATCTCGGGGGTTTCTACAATGAGCAGTTCTTC.

This clonotype was counted only a few times. The chain couples TRBV7-9 to TRBJ2-1; 10 nucleotides match TRBD2. V trimming: 2 bases; J trimming: 8 bases; junction bases outside the gene matches: 6. CDR1 is SEHNR, CDR2 FQNEAQ, per germline (reference sequence). The CDR3 has 15 amino acids. CDR3 amino acids: CASSLRRLAGDEQFF. The CDR3 nucleotides read TGTGCCAGCAGCTTAAGGCGGCTAGCGGGAGATGAGCAGTTCTTC. Looking up the rest from reference TRBV7-9 and TRBJ2-1 gives the full variable domain: DTGVSQNPRHKITKRGQNVTFRCDPISEHNRLYWYRQTLGQGPEFLTYFQNEAQLEKSRLLSDRFSAERPKGSFSTLEIQRTEQGDSAMYLCASSLRRLAGDEQFFGPGTRLTVL.

CDR3 loop: CSVHPGANTEAFF. DNA of the CDR3: TGCAGCGTTCATCCGGGGGCGAACACTGAAGCTTTCTTT. The rearrangement joins TRBV29-1 to TRBJ1-1, with D maybe TRBD1 (6 bases). The CDR3 sequence is 13 residues long. The V end lost 5 bases, the J end lost 1 base, and 11 bases lay between the germline ends. Germline lookup yields CDR1 SQVTM and CDR2 ANQGSEA.

The CDR3 is CASSQETSGRNNEQFF. Here the CDR3 DNA reads TGCGCCAGCAGCCAAGAGACTAGCGGGAGAAACAATGAGCAGTTCTTC. The gene calls are TRBV4-1 and TRBJ2-1; 12 positions agree with TRBD2. The CDR3 is 16 residues long. Germline loops: CDR1 MGHRA, CDR2 YSYEKL. Trimming removed 0 bases from V and 5 bases from J; junction bases left unmatched: 2.

This clonotype was picked up one time. This chain joins TRBV2 and TRBJ2-7, with TRBD1 matching 10 bases. The closer fit of TRBJ2-4 to the DNA end suggests the J call may be wrong. Per germline, CDR1 SNHLY and CDR2 FYNNEI. The CDR3 extends over 15 amino acids. The CDR3 protein is CASRVGQGGWNIQYF. Written as DNA, the CDR3 is TGTGCCAGCCGCGTAGGACAGGGGGGATGGAACATTCAGTACTTC.

In this sample, this clonotype turned up a few times. V is TRBV4-1 and J is TRBJ2-7; D unclear. The tail of the sequence fits TRBJ2-5 better, so the J call may be wrong. The CDR3 contains 11 residues. Germline lookup yields CDR1 MGHRA and CDR2 YSYEKL. This chain's CDR3 is CASSGAETQYF. The CDR3 bases are TGCGCCAGCAGTGGAGCAGAGACCCAGTACTTC.

This sequence joins TRBV29-1 and TRBJ1-1; a weak D match, TRBD1 (5 bases). V was trimmed by 6 bases and J by 0 bases, leaving 11 bases between them. The CDR3 is 13 amino acids. The germline CDR1 and CDR2 sequences are SQVTM and ANQGSEA. In DNA, the CDR3 is TGCAGCGTAGTTCTGACAGTGAACACTGAAGCTTTCTTT. This codes for CSVVLTVNTEAFF.

This clonotype has more than one count but fewer than ten. The chain links TRBV10-3 to TRBJ2-7; 10 bases agree with TRBD1. The V gene's germline CDR1 is ENHRY and CDR2 SYGVKD. The CDR3 length is 16 residues. V dropped 0 bases and J dropped 4; count of bases not matched to a gene: 6. The DNA for the CDR3 is TGTGCCATCAGTGAGTCCTACCGACAGGGGGCTTACGAGCAGTACTTC. Translating gives CAISESYRQGAYEQYF.

The CDR3 region is CASAGVFSGRAYNEQFF. The CDR3 DNA is TGTGCCAGCGCGGGGGTATTTAGCGGGAGGGCATACAATGAGCAGTTCTTC. The J gene is TRBJ2-1, the V gene TRBV7-8; 11 nucleotides align to TRBD2. Looked up from germline, CDR1 is SGHVS and CDR2 is FQNEAQ. This CDR3 is built from 17 residues. The V segment lost 8 bases and the J segment 4 bases; nucleotides outside the gene matches: 13.

This clonotype was seen a few times. The chain recombines TRBV5-1 with TRBJ1-1; no reliable D call. This CDR3 region has 15 residues. Germline CDR1 SGHRS, CDR2 YFSETQ. V was pared by 1 base and J by 0 bases, with 10 bases between. CDR3 DNA sequence: TGCGCCAGCAGCTTGAGGCCCACCATGAACACTGAAGCTTTCTTT. Translating it yields CASSLRPTMNTEAFF.

This chain joins TRBV20-1 and TRBJ1-1; tentative D call: TRBD1 (5 bases). The germline CDR1 and CDR2 sequences are DFQATT and SNEGSKA (reference sequence). V lost 0 bases and J 2 bases, leaving 13 bases between the germline ends. CDR3 size: 15 residues. CDR3 sequence: CSARDERQPNTEAFF. CDR3 DNA sequence: TGCAGTGCTAGAGATGAGCGACAGCCCAACACTGAAGCTTTCTTT.

In this sample, this clonotype turned up once. The chain links TRBV12-3 or TRBV12-4 to TRBJ2-4; tentatively, D is TRBD1 (5 bases). The CDR3 extends over 13 amino acids. Trimming left V 5 bases short and J 8 bases short, with 13 bases between. The CDR3 is CASSRGTGDIQYF. Here the CDR3 DNA reads TGTGCCAGCAGTAGGGGCACAGGCGACATTCAGTACTTC.

This clonotype has just one count. The CDR3 protein is CASRGQGNHEQYF. For the CDR3, the DNA is TGTGCCAGCAGAGGACAGGGGAATCACGAGCAGTACTTC. The V gene is TRBV6-1, the J gene TRBJ2-7; 9 nucleotides agree with TRBD1. The CDR3 runs 13 residues. V was pared by 6 bases and J by 5 bases, with 5 bases of the junction left unmatched. Looked up from germline, CDR1 is MNHNS and CDR2 is SASEGT.

This clonotype was detected only once. The CDR3 reads CSARVAGRASYEQYF. In nucleotides, the CDR3 is TGCAGTGCTAGAGTGGCGGGGAGGGCCTCGTACGAGCAGTACTTC. V is TRBV20-1 and J is TRBJ2-7; TRBD2 aligns across 7 bases. This CDR3 contains 15 residues. The V segment lost 1 base and the J segment 4 bases; nucleotides outside the gene matches: 10. Germline V gives CDR1 DFQATT, CDR2 SNEGSKA (reference sequence).

J is TRBJ2-7 and V is TRBV6-2 or TRBV6-3; D uncertain. CDR1 is MNHEY and CDR2 is SVGEGT in the germline V gene. The V end lost 0 bases, the J end lost 3 bases, and 12 bases lay between the germline ends. CDR3 length: 15 amino acids. CDR3 loop: CASSYSKNVNYEQYF. The CDR3, as DNA: TGTGCCAGCAGTTACTCGAAAAACGTTAACTACGAGCAGTACTTC.

V is TRBV29-1 and J is TRBJ1-3; tentatively, D is TRBD1 (5 bases). This CDR3 region has 12 residues. Germline V CDR1 and CDR2: SQVTM, ANQGSEA. V lost 3 bases and J 7 bases, leaving 10 bases between the germline ends. CDR3: CSVDWGGNTIYF. CDR3 DNA: TGCAGCGTTGACTGGGGGGGTAACACCATATATTTT.

V and J are TRBV20-1 and TRBJ1-4; the match to TRBD1 covers 8 bases. Losses at the gene ends were 6 bases for V and 7 bases for J; bases not matched to a gene: 10. Germline loops: CDR1 DFQATT, CDR2 SNEGSKA (reference sequence). This CDR3 contains 14 residues. The CDR3 loop reads CSASFPGGVEKLFF. CDR3 sequence (DNA): TGCAGTGCGTCCTTTCCAGGGGGCGTTGAAAAACTGTTTTTT.

This clonotype appeared a few times. This sequence joins TRBV29-1 and TRBJ2-1; D is perhaps TRBD2 (5 bases). The CDR3 totals 14 residues. Germline CDR1 SQVTM, CDR2 ANQGSEA. The V gene lost 6 bases and the J gene lost 3 bases, with 15 bases spanning the gap. The DNA for the CDR3 is TGCAGCGTCTATCTTCCCCGGGACTACAATGAGCAGTTCTTC. Translation gives CSVYLPRDYNEQFF.